Only a few counts were recorded for the clone carrying this TCR beta chain. TCRdb analysed the 5' RACE reads with MiXCR anew, one entry per CDR3 protein. The sample yields fewer than 55,000 distinct CDR3 sequences, around a fifth seen once. The sorted Tregs were CD4+CD25+CD127-/low cells. The TCR comes from a female donor with breast cancer. The sequencing input was Tregs sorted from a lymph node.

The CDR3 here is CASSDRVETGELFF. CDR3 DNA sequence: TGTGCCAGCAGTGACAGGGTTGAAACCGGGGAGCTGTTTTTT. The J gene is TRBJ2-2, the V gene TRBV6-1, with D possibly being TRBD1 (5 bases). The CDR3 extends over 14 amino acids. Trimming removed 3 bases from V and 5 bases from J, with 10 bases in between. Germline CDR1 MNHNS, CDR2 SASEGT.